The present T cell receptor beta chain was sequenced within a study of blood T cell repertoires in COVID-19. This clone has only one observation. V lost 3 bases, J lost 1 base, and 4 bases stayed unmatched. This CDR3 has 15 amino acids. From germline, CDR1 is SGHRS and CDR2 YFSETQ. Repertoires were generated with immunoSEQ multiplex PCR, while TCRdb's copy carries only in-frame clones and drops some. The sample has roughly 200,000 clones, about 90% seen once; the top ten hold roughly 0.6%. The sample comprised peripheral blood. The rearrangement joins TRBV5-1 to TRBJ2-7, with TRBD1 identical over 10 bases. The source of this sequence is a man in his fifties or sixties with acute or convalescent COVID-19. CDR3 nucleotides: TGCGCCAGCAGCTGGGACAGGGGACAATCCTACGAGCAGTACTTC. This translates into CASSWDRGQSYEQYF. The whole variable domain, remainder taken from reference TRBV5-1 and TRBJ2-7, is KAGVTQTPRYLIKTRGQQVTLSCSPISGHRSVSWYQQTPGQGLQFLFEYFSETQRNKGNFPGRFSGRQFSNSRSEMNVSTLELGDSALYLCASSWDRGQSYEQYFGPGTRLTVT.